The clone carrying this T cell receptor (beta chain) appeared a few times. As yet, its antigen is unknown. In the library, unique molecular identifiers were attached to individual cDNA molecules. TCRdb processed the RACE reads anew with MiXCR; each CDR3 protein has one entry. The table records some 96,000 distinct CDR3 sequences, 25% to 30% of them present only once. The sample belongs to a study of human T cells and chemical hapten exposure. Study-wide background: Investigators sensitized roughly 2 cm by roughly 2 cm of upper inner arm skin with 2% DPC. Across the whole study, which lasted around six months, patients were given diphenylcyclopropenone on the scalp once a week. General study points: Positively correlated with patch test score were the counts of PT1 expanded TCRs.

The V gene's germline CDR1 is SNHLY and CDR2 FYNNEI. Trimming removed 0 bases at V and 3 bases at J, with 15 bases between. The length of the CDR3 is 17 residues. Regarding time point: patch test 3, about 24 weeks after DPC sensitization. Treatment reported: therapeutic diphenylcyclopropenone sensitization with weekly scalp DPC. The sequences come from whole blood, collected in connection with sensitization to the hapten diphenylcyclopropenone (DPC). The TCR sequence derives from a man aged 40-50 years with alopecia areata. Some clones in this sample may be carry-over from other donors' samples. This rearrangement joins TRBV2 to TRBJ2-1; D may be TRBD1 or TRBD2 (6 bases each). CDR3 coding DNA: TGTGCCAGCAGTGAAGCAGCCGGGGGCGCCTTCTACAATGAGCAGTTCTTC. Residues: CASSEAAGGAFYNEQFF. Full variable domain (remainder filled in from reference TRBV2 and TRBJ2-1): EPEVTQTPSHQVTQMGQEVILRCVPISNHLYFYWYRQILGQKVEFLVSFYNNEISEKSEIFDDQFSVERPDGSNFTLKIRSTKLEDSAMYFCASSEAAGGAFYNEQFFGPGTRLTVL.